These 21 T cell receptor beta chains were all obtained from the same sample, sequenced in a study of metastatic and nonmetastatic thyroid tumors. TCRdb re-clonotyped the PCR reads through MiXCR. The data show 35,000 to 40,000 clones, less than 30% seen once. Before thyroid surgery, none of the patients had received any treatment. Material: blood. All receptors come from a male donor with papillary thyroid cancer or a benign thyroid nodule (not recorded which). Some clones in this sample may be carry-over from other donors' samples.

The V gene is TRBV20-1, the J gene TRBJ2-7; D not resolved. V was cut by 0 bases and J by 0 bases, with 12 bases left in between. The length of the CDR3 is 15 residues. CDR1 is DFQATT and CDR2 is SNEGSKA in the germline V gene (reference sequence). CDR3 sequence reads: CSARDPTDPSYEQYF. In nucleotides, the CDR3 is TGCAGTGCTAGAGATCCGACGGATCCCTCCTACGAGCAGTACTTC.

The CDR3 coding sequence is TGTGCCAGCAGCTTAGTCCCCGATGAGCAGTTCTTC. It encodes CASSLVPDEQFF. This chain links TRBV11-3 with TRBJ2-1; D unresolved. Looked up from germline, CDR1 is SGHNT and CDR2 is YENEEA. Deletions cut 1 base from V and 8 bases from J, with 6 bases between. The CDR3 is 12 residues long. The whole variable domain, remainder taken from reference TRBV11-3 and TRBJ2-1, is EAGVVQSPRYKIIEKKQPVAFWCNPISGHNTLYWYLQNLGQGPELLIRYENEEAVDDSQLPKDRFSAERLKGVDSTLKIQPAELGDSAVYLCASSLVPDEQFFGPGTRLTVL.

This clone was counted between two and nine times. J is TRBJ1-5 and V is TRBV28; maybe TRBD1 (5 bases). V dropped 3 bases and J dropped 9 bases, with 18 bases sitting between them. The germline gives CDR1 MDHEN, CDR2 SYDVKM. CDR3 length: 15 residues. CDR3 in amino acids: CASSLKVGRRLPQHF. The CDR3 nucleotides read TGTGCCAGCAGTTTGAAGGTGGGGCGGCGGCTGCCCCAGCATTTT.

This clone was observed a few times. V usage is TRBV2 and J usage is TRBJ1-5; TRBD1 matches 8 bases. With V trimmed by 6 bases and J by 5 bases, 9 bases remained unmatched. This CDR3 region has 15 residues. Germline loops: CDR1 SNHLY, CDR2 FYNNEI. CDR3 in DNA: TGTGCCAGCAGGCCGCCAGGGGGCGGTTATCAGCCCCAGCATTTT. Translated, it gives CASRPPGGGYQPQHF.

This clone has more than one count but fewer than ten. The chain recombines TRBV4-3 with TRBJ1-2, with 10 bases aligning to TRBD1. There are 16 residues in the CDR3. V was pared by 5 bases and J by 8 bases, with 14 bases of the junction left unmatched. Germline V lookup: CDR1 LGHNA, CDR2 YSLEER. The DNA of the CDR3 is TGCGCCAGCAGCACCAAAACCGGGACAGGGGTTAGGGGCTACACCTTC. It translates to CASSTKTGTGVRGYTF.

At least ten counts were recorded for this clone. An end of the junction does not agree with germline; a read error may underlie this. V is TRBV4-1 and J is TRBJ1-4; TRBD1 might be the D (6 bases). CDR1 and CDR2 from the germline V gene are MGHRA and YSYEKL. This CDR3 contains 17 residues. CDR3 coding DNA: TGCGCCAGCAGCCAAGATAGGGGGGCGCAGGCTAATGAAGAACTGTTTTTT. Residues: CASSQDRGAQANEELFF.

This clone was detected many times. The chain uses TRBV28 and TRBJ2-5, with D unresolved. Trimming left V 2 bases short and J 3 bases short, with 7 bases between. Germline assignment: CDR1 MDHEN and CDR2 SYDVKM. The CDR3 is made up of 13 amino acids. This CDR3 reads CASSLGAKETQYF. The CDR3 region has the DNA TGTGCCAGCAGTTTAGGAGCTAAAGAGACCCAGTACTTC.

This clone was found a few times. The rearrangement links TRBV2 to TRBJ1-2; D is possibly TRBD1 (6 bases). The germline V and J ends were trimmed by 6 bases and 4 bases, with 12 bases remaining between them. The CDR3 spans 13 residues. Germline CDR1 is SNHLY and CDR2 is FYNNEI. The CDR3, as DNA: TGTGCCAGCAGGAGGGACACCTTCTATGGCTACACCTTC. It translates to CASRRDTFYGYTF. Variable domain in full (rest from reference TRBV2 and TRBJ1-2): EPEVTQTPSHQVTQMGQEVILRCVPISNHLYFYWYRQILGQKVEFLVSFYNNEISEKSEIFDDQFSVERPDGSNFTLKIRSTKLEDSAMYFCASRRDTFYGYTFGSGTRLTVV.

The chain has TRBV20-1 and TRBJ2-7; D is tentatively TRBD1 or TRBD2 (5 bases each). The CDR3 totals 13 residues. Germline lookup yields CDR1 DFQATT and CDR2 SNEGSKA (reference sequence). V was trimmed by 5 bases and J by 4 bases, leaving 15 bases between them. The CDR3 sequence is CSAGTLRQYEQYF. CDR3 coding DNA: TGCAGTGCTGGGACGCTTCGGCAGTACGAGCAGTACTTC.

With regard to this clone: The same CDR3 also results from other DNA sequences found in this sample. The chain joins TRBV6-1 to TRBJ2-5; D perhaps matches TRBD1 (7 bases). Germline lookup yields CDR1 MNHNS and CDR2 SASEGT. The V and J ends lost 3 bases and 4 bases respectively, with 12 bases between them. The CDR3 totals 14 residues. CDR3 loop: CASSDRGVGETQYF. DNA of the CDR3: TGTGCCAGCAGTGACAGGGGGGTGGGAGAGACCCAGTACTTC.

There are a few counts of this clone. The chain uses TRBV28 and TRBJ2-7; 10 positions agree with TRBD2. The CDR3 sequence is 13 residues long. V was clipped by 2 bases and J by 5 bases; unmatched bases: 0. Germline CDR1 is MDHEN and CDR2 is SYDVKM. CDR3 sequence reads: CASSLLAGDEQYF. CDR3 coding DNA: TGTGCCAGCAGTTTACTAGCGGGAGACGAGCAGTACTTC. The full variable domain, completed using reference TRBV28 and TRBJ2-7, is DVKVTQSSRYLVKRTGEKVFLECVQDMDHENMFWYRQDPGLGLRLIYFSYDVKMKEKGDIPEGYSVSREKKERFSLILESASTNQTSMYLCASSLLAGDEQYFGPGTRLTVT.

This chain links TRBV20-1 with TRBJ2-7; 15 nucleotides line up with TRBD2. Germline loops: CDR1 DFQATT, CDR2 SNEGSKA (reference sequence). The CDR3 extends over 17 amino acids. V lost 6 bases, J lost 5 bases, and 14 bases stayed unmatched. The CDR3 is CSATGLAGGPASHEQYF. For the CDR3, the DNA is TGCAGTGCCACCGGACTAGCGGGAGGGCCTGCGTCTCACGAGCAGTACTTC.

Relative to its sample, this clone is medium-sized. The CDR3 region has the DNA TGTGCCAGCAGCTTCTCCGGGACAGGGTCCTACGAGCAGTACTTC. Translation: CASSFSGTGSYEQYF. The genes are TRBV28 and TRBJ2-7, with TRBD1 matching 9 bases. Germline trimming cut 6 bases from V and 1 base from J; bases unmatched to any gene: 7. This CDR3 is built from 15 residues. CDR1 is MDHEN, CDR2 SYDVKM, per germline.

This clone counts as medium-sized. The chain has TRBV4-1 and TRBJ2-7; perhaps TRBD1 as D (6 bases). With 0 bases removed from V and 3 bases from J, the gap between germline ends came to 15 bases. Per germline, CDR1 MGHRA and CDR2 YSYEKL. This CDR3 contains 16 residues. CDR3: CASSQDQGPTVYEQYF. The CDR3 DNA sequence: TGCGCCAGCAGCCAAGATCAGGGGCCAACGGTCTACGAGCAGTACTTC.

Of note for this clone: The junction departs from the called germline gene at one end, perhaps through a read error. The chain links TRBV7-2 to TRBJ2-2; maybe TRBD2 (5 bases). There are 14 residues in the CDR3. Germline V gene lookup returns CDR1 SGHTA and CDR2 FQGNSA. The CDR3: CASSLQRYTGELFF. CDR3 DNA: TGTGCCAGCAGCTTACAGCGGTACACAGGGGAGCTGTTTTTT.

V gene TRBV20-1 combines with J gene TRBJ2-6; D not certain. The CDR3 spans 16 residues. CDR1 is DFQATT and CDR2 is SNEGSKA in the germline V gene (reference sequence). V lost 3 bases, J lost 0 bases, and 12 bases lay in between. The chain's CDR3 is CSARWTPLSGANVLTF. CDR3 coding DNA: TGCAGTGCTAGGTGGACCCCCCTCTCTGGGGCCAACGTCCTGACTTTC.

The chain recombines TRBV19 with TRBJ2-3; D ambiguous. The germline V and J ends were trimmed by 2 bases and 6 bases, with 12 bases remaining between them. This CDR3 comprises 14 residues. The germline V gene has CDR1 LNHDA and CDR2 SQIVND (reference sequence). The CDR3 DNA reads TGTGCCAGTAGTATAAACAGACTTGGGGATACGCAGTATTTT. It yields the protein CASSINRLGDTQYF.

Ten or more counts support this clone. The rearrangement links TRBV15 to TRBJ2-1, with 9 bases lining up with TRBD1. Germline lookup yields CDR1 LNHNV and CDR2 YYDKDF (reference sequence). This CDR3 contains 15 residues. The ends lost 2 bases at V and 7 bases at J; junction bases unmatched: 6. As DNA, the CDR3 is TGTGCCACCAGCAGATACCGGGACAGGGAGAATGAGCAGTTCTTC. Amino acids: CATSRYRDRENEQFF.

The gene calls are TRBV5-1 and TRBJ2-7; 13 bases match TRBD2. Germline V CDR1 and CDR2: SGHRS, YFSETQ. The CDR3 is 15 amino acids. Trimming cost V 1 base and J 4 bases; bases outside gene matches: 2. The CDR3 sequence: CASSLRTSGRYEQYF. The CDR3 nucleotides are TGCGCCAGCAGCTTGAGGACTAGCGGGAGATACGAGCAGTACTTC.

The chain has TRBV7-2 and TRBJ2-7, with 11 bases that match TRBD2. The length of the CDR3 is 14 residues. V trimming: 4 bases; J trimming: 11 bases; junction bases outside the gene matches: 10. Germline V gene data show CDR1 as SGHTA and CDR2 as FQGNSA. The CDR3 loop reads CASSYSGGDPEKYF. CDR3 coding DNA: TGTGCCAGCAGCTATAGCGGGGGGGATCCGGAAAAGTACTTC.

This rearrangement joins TRBV7-9 to TRBJ2-2, with D unresolved. This CDR3 has 13 residues. The germline V and J ends were trimmed by 1 base and 6 bases, with 6 bases remaining between them. Germline V lookup: CDR1 SEHNR, CDR2 FQNEAQ (reference sequence). This chain's CDR3 is CASSLDRAGELFF. For the CDR3, the DNA is TGTGCCAGCAGCTTAGACCGGGCCGGGGAGCTGTTTTTT.